These 10 T cell receptor beta chains share one sample of origin, sequenced in a study of cytomegalovirus exposure and HLA in healthy donors. PCR amplification relied on 60 Vbeta primers (plus 13 Jbeta primers). Assay: immunoSEQ multiplex PCR; the TCRdb copy retains only in-frame clones and omits some. The table lists some 98,000 clones, 80% to 85% of them singletons, with roughly 1.5% in the top ten. The sample consisted of PBMCs. The receptors here all came from a man aged 35-49 years in good health and CMV-seronegative.

V gene TRBV10-3 combines with J gene TRBJ2-7; 9 bases are a match to TRBD2. Germline CDR1 reads ENHRY; CDR2 reads SYGVKD. Unmatched junction bases numbered 11, after V lost 6 bases and J lost 2 bases. The CDR3 loop spans 16 amino acids. This chain's CDR3 is CAISETLGLAAYEQYF. The CDR3 nucleotides are TGTGCCATCAGCGAAACCTTGGGACTAGCCGCCTACGAGCAGTACTTC.

This CDR3 is CSAFLEDIQYF. The CDR3 DNA is TGCAGTGCTTTCCTGGAGGACATTCAGTACTTC. V is TRBV20-1 and J is TRBJ2-4; TRBD2 is a possible D gene (5 bases). V was shortened by 5 bases and J by 8 bases, with 10 bases between the two germline ends. The CDR3 is made up of 11 amino acids. The V gene's germline CDR1 is DFQATT and CDR2 SNEGSKA (reference sequence).

This sequence joins TRBV7-9 and TRBJ1-2, with D possibly being TRBD1 (5 bases). Trimming left V 1 base short and J 7 bases short, with 10 bases between. CDR1 and CDR2 (germline): SEHNR, FQNEAQ (reference sequence). CDR3 length: 13 residues. Here the CDR3 reads CASSLVGHGGYTF. The CDR3 DNA follows: TGTGCCAGCAGCTTAGTAGGACACGGTGGCTACACCTTC.

Of note for this clone: This sample includes further DNA sequences coding for the same CDR3. The J gene is TRBJ1-3, the V gene TRBV5-1; D is perhaps TRBD1 (6 bases). This CDR3 has 16 amino acids. The V end was cut by 0 bases, the J end by 1 base, with 11 bases between. Germline V CDR1 and CDR2: SGHRS, YFSETQ. CDR3 in DNA: TGCGCCAGCAGCTTGGGCAGGGGTCCTTCTGGAAACACCATATATTTT. Its translation: CASSLGRGPSGNTIYF.

This chain uses TRBV18 with TRBJ1-5, with 9 nucleotides matching TRBD1. Germline CDR1 and CDR2: KGHSH and LQKENI. V shed 0 bases and J 5 bases; nucleotides not matched to a gene: 5. The CDR3 contains 16 residues. CDR3 nucleotides: TGTGCCAGCTCACCACCGGGACAGGGTAGGGATCAGCCCCAGCATTTT. Its protein product is CASSPPGQGRDQPQHF.

The chain couples TRBV5-6 to TRBJ2-5; 9 nucleotides match TRBD1. The germline V gene encodes CDR1 SGHDT and CDR2 YYEEEE. Trimming at V came to 1 base and at J to 5 bases, leaving 6 bases not matched to a gene. This CDR3 region has 15 residues. DNA of the CDR3: TGTGCCAGCAGCTTGTTTCTGACAGGGGGTGAGACCCAGTACTTC. Translated: CASSLFLTGGETQYF.

The gene calls are TRBV5-6 and TRBJ1-3; D not resolved. Trimming removed 0 bases at V and 0 bases at J, with 7 bases between. The CDR3 runs 15 residues. CDR1 and CDR2 (germline): SGHDT, YYEEEE. The CDR3 DNA follows: TGTGCCAGCAGCTTGGGCGCGAGCTCTGGAAACACCATATATTTT. It encodes CASSLGASSGNTIYF.

The chain combines TRBV18 with TRBJ2-1, with TRBD2 identical over 11 bases. CDR1 and CDR2 from the germline V gene are KGHSH and LQKENI. The J segment lost 6 bases and the V segment lost 2 bases, leaving 3 bases of the junction unmatched. The CDR3 extends over 15 amino acids. The CDR3 spells CASSPTSGGPNEQFF. For the CDR3, the DNA is TGTGCCAGCTCACCAACTAGCGGGGGACCCAATGAGCAGTTCTTC.

V gene TRBV28 combines with J gene TRBJ2-1; D is possibly TRBD2 (5 bases). The V end lost 4 bases, the J end lost 3 bases, and 7 bases lay between the germline ends. Germline V CDR1 and CDR2: MDHEN, SYDVKM. CDR3 length equals 13 residues. The CDR3 here is CASSSTSYNEQFF. CDR3 sequence (DNA): TGTGCCAGCAGTTCCACTAGCTACAATGAGCAGTTCTTC.

The V call is TRBV5-1, the J call TRBJ2-7; D is perhaps TRBD1 (6 bases). CDR1 is SGHRS and CDR2 is YFSETQ in the germline V gene. The CDR3 is 14 residues long. V was cut by 2 bases and J by 2 bases, with 11 bases left in between. CDR3 region: CASSLETGTYEQYF. In nucleotides, the CDR3 is TGCGCCAGCAGCTTAGAGACAGGCACCTACGAGCAGTACTTC.